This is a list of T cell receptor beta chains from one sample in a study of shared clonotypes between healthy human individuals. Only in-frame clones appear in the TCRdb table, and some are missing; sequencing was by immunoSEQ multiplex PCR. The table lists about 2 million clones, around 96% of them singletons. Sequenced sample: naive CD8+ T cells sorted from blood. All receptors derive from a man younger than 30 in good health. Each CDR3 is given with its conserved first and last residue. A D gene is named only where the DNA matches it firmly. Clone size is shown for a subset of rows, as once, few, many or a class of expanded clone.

CDR3: CASSEQNTEAFF; DNA: TGTGCCAGCAGTGAACAGAACACTGAAGCTTTCTTT; V: TRBV2; size: .; D: .; J: TRBJ1-1
CDR3: CASSPRQGRMNTEAFF; DNA: TGTGCCAGCAGCCCCCGACAGGGGCGAATGAACACTGAAGCTTTCTTT; V: TRBV7-2; size: .; D: TRBD1; J: TRBJ1-1
CDR3: CASAPWGFGNTIYF; DNA: TGTGCCAGCGCCCCTTGGGGGTTTGGAAACACCATATATTTT; V: TRBV5-6; size: .; D: .; J: TRBJ1-3
CDR3: CASSLWREDNEQFF; DNA: TGTGCCAGCAGCTTATGGCGGGAGGACAATGAGCAGTTCTTC; V: TRBV11-2; size: once; D: TRBD2; J: TRBJ2-1
CDR3: CASSDPRGGQETQYF; DNA: TGCGCCAGCAGTGACCCCAGGGGGGGCCAAGAGACCCAGTACTTC; V: TRBV10-2; size: .; D: .; J: TRBJ2-5
CDR3: CASSLEDVVWLEAFF; DNA: TGTGCCAGCAGCTTAGAGGATGTGGTTTGGTTGGAAGCTTTCTTT; V: TRBV7-2; size: few; D: .; J: TRBJ1-1
CDR3: CASRGIGVVNIQYF; DNA: TGTGCCAGCAGGGGGATCGGGGTGGTCAACATTCAGTACTTC; V: TRBV2; size: .; D: .; J: TRBJ2-4
CDR3: CASSHPGQGLYEQYF; DNA: TGCGCCAGCAGTCATCCGGGACAGGGACTCTACGAGCAGTACTTC; V: TRBV5-1; size: .; D: TRBD1; J: TRBJ2-7
CDR3: CASSPKSGLAGAHTDTQYF; DNA: TGTGCCAGCAGCCCAAAGTCGGGACTAGCGGGGGCGCACACAGATACGCAGTATTTT; V: TRBV11-3; size: .; D: TRBD2; J: TRBJ2-3
CDR3: CASSLRGQWYGYTF; DNA: TGTGCCAGCAGTTTAAGGGGGCAGTGGTATGGCTACACCTTC; V: TRBV27; size: .; D: TRBD1; J: TRBJ1-2
CDR3: CAWSVLLGVGTGELFF; DNA: TGTGCCTGGAGCGTGCTACTAGGAGTGGGCACCGGGGAGCTGTTTTTT; V: TRBV30; size: .; D: .; J: TRBJ2-2
CDR3: CASSVWGSNNEQFF; DNA: TGTGCCAGCAGTGTCTGGGGCAGTAACAATGAGCAGTTCTTC; V: TRBV6-1; size: .; D: .; J: TRBJ2-1
CDR3: CASTLDTGGGYNEQFF; DNA: TGTGCCAGCACGCTGGACACAGGGGGCGGATACAATGAGCAGTTCTTC; V: TRBV28; size: .; D: TRBD1; J: TRBJ2-1
CDR3: CASSLAGSLHTGELFF; DNA: TGTGCCAGCAGCTTGGCTGGGTCTCTACACACCGGGGAGCTGTTTTTT; V: TRBV11-2; size: .; D: .; J: TRBJ2-2
CDR3: CASSGGTGYNSPLHF; DNA: TGCGCCAGCAGTGGTGGGACAGGTTATAATTCACCCCTCCACTTT; V: TRBV10-2; size: .; D: TRBD1; J: TRBJ1-6
CDR3: CASWGQISVTGELFF; DNA: TGTGCCAGCTGGGGACAGATTTCAGTCACCGGGGAGCTGTTTTTT; V: TRBV2; size: .; D: TRBD1; J: TRBJ2-2
CDR3: CASSGEDGAGDTQYF; DNA: TGTGCCAGCAGTGGCGAGGACGGGGCCGGGGATACGCAGTATTTT; V: TRBV7-9; size: .; D: .; J: TRBJ2-3
CDR3: CASSLKGAVNTEAFF; DNA: TGTGCCAGCAGCTTAAAGGGGGCGGTGAACACTGAAGCTTTCTTT; V: TRBV11-2; size: .; D: TRBD1; J: TRBJ1-1
CDR3: CASSQDSHEQFF; DNA: TGTGCCAGCAGCCAAGATTCCCATGAGCAGTTCTTC; V: TRBV4-2; size: .; D: .; J: TRBJ2-1
CDR3: CASSYWGEGFSEAFF; DNA: TGTGCCAGCAGTTACTGGGGGGAGGGTTTCTCTGAAGCTTTCTTT; V: TRBV6-5; size: few; D: .; J: TRBJ1-1
CDR3: CASSPAAGATGELFF; DNA: TGTGCCAGCAGCCCCGCGGCGGGAGCCACCGGGGAGCTGTTTTTT; V: TRBV5-6; size: .; D: TRBD2; J: TRBJ2-2
CDR3: CASSIAGENTEAFF; DNA: TGTGCCAGTAGTATAGCTGGGGAGAACACTGAAGCTTTCTTT; V: TRBV19; size: .; D: .; J: TRBJ1-1
CDR3: CSVSPGQGSYNEQFF; DNA: TGCAGCGTTTCTCCGGGACAGGGTTCCTACAATGAGCAGTTCTTC; V: TRBV29-1; size: .; D: TRBD1; J: TRBJ2-1
CDR3: CASSPALASGGVYNEQFF; DNA: TGTGCCAGCAGCCCCGCCTTGGCTAGCGGTGGAGTCTACAATGAGCAGTTCTTC; V: TRBV7-8; size: .; D: TRBD2; J: TRBJ2-1
CDR3: CASSLVRDPGTEAFF; DNA: TGTGCCAGCAGTTTAGTCCGGGACCCGGGCACTGAAGCTTTCTTT; V: TRBV6-1; size: .; D: .; J: TRBJ1-1
CDR3: CASSYSGQQNEKLFF; DNA: TGTGCCAGCAGTTACTCCGGCCAACAGAATGAAAAACTGTTTTTT; V: TRBV6-6; size: .; D: .; J: TRBJ1-4
CDR3: CASSKGLANYEQYF; DNA: TGCGCCAGCAGCAAGGGACTAGCGAACTACGAGCAGTACTTC; V: TRBV5-1; size: .; D: TRBD2; J: TRBJ2-7
CDR3: CASSFQGVNEQYF; DNA: TGTGCCAGCAGCTTTCAGGGAGTTAACGAGCAGTACTTC; V: TRBV7-9; size: .; D: .; J: TRBJ2-7
CDR3: CASSDWTGQHTEAFF; DNA: TGTGCCAGCAGTGACTGGACAGGGCAACACACTGAAGCTTTCTTT; V: TRBV6-5; size: .; D: TRBD1; J: TRBJ1-1
CDR3: CASSPQGPLPNTEAFF; DNA: TGTGCCAGCAGTCCTCAGGGTCCACTACCAAACACTGAAGCTTTCTTT; V: TRBV27; size: once; D: .; J: TRBJ1-1
CDR3: CASSHKLAEVYEQYF; DNA: TGCGCCAGCAGCCACAAACTAGCGGAGGTTTACGAGCAGTACTTC; V: TRBV4-1; size: .; D: TRBD2; J: TRBJ2-7
CDR3: CASSAGPANYGYTF; DNA: TGTGCCAGCAGCGCGGGGCCAGCTAACTATGGCTACACCTTC; V: TRBV5-6; size: .; D: .; J: TRBJ1-2
CDR3: CASSHWDGQETQYF; DNA: TGTGCCAGCAGCCATTGGGACGGACAAGAGACCCAGTACTTC; V: TRBV7-2; size: .; D: .; J: TRBJ2-5
CDR3: CSVDSGVTDTQYF; DNA: TGCAGCGTTGATAGCGGGGTTACAGATACGCAGTATTTT; V: TRBV29-1; size: .; D: TRBD2; J: TRBJ2-3
CDR3: CASGLRGAADTQYF; DNA: TGTGCCAGCGGTCTGCGGGGGGCCGCAGATACGCAGTATTTT; V: TRBV28; size: .; D: TRBD2; J: TRBJ2-3
CDR3: CSVVGADPHTETQYF; DNA: TGCAGCGTTGTCGGGGCAGACCCCCATACAGAGACCCAGTACTTC; V: TRBV29-1; size: .; D: .; J: TRBJ2-5
CDR3: CASSLQGGNTEAFF; DNA: TGTGCCAGCAGCCTACAGGGGGGGAACACTGAAGCTTTCTTT; V: TRBV14; size: .; D: TRBD1; J: TRBJ1-1
CDR3: CASSSLTGFSTEAFF; DNA: TGTGCCAGCAGTTCTCTTACAGGGTTTAGCACTGAAGCTTTCTTT; V: TRBV28; size: .; D: .; J: TRBJ1-1
CDR3: CASSDLLAPNEQFF; DNA: TGTGCCAGCAGTGATTTACTAGCGCCGAATGAGCAGTTCTTC; V: TRBV9; size: .; D: TRBD2; J: TRBJ2-1
CDR3: CASSPDDGSTYEQYF; DNA: TGCGCCAGCAGCCCAGATGACGGGAGTACCTACGAGCAGTACTTC; V: TRBV4-3; size: .; D: .; J: TRBJ2-7
CDR3: CASSTPRQWDSGNTIYF; DNA: TGTGCCAGCAGTACACCCCGACAATGGGACTCTGGAAACACCATATATTTT; V: TRBV28; size: .; D: .; J: TRBJ1-3
CDR3: CATQTGNTGELFF; DNA: TGTGCCACCCAAACAGGGAACACCGGGGAGCTGTTTTTT; V: TRBV13; size: .; D: .; J: TRBJ2-2
CDR3: CASSLPDEYEQYF; DNA: TGTGCCAGCTCACTGCCGGACGAGTACGAGCAGTACTTC; V: TRBV18; size: .; D: .; J: TRBJ2-7
CDR3: CASSAVRQNEKLFF; DNA: TGCGCCAGCAGCGCCGTCCGACAAAATGAAAAACTGTTTTTT; V: TRBV4-1; size: .; D: .; J: TRBJ1-4
CDR3: CASSQTRTAAYEQYF; DNA: TGTGCCAGCAGCCAGACCCGGACGGCCGCCTACGAGCAGTACTTC; V: TRBV7-9; size: .; D: .; J: TRBJ2-7
CDR3: CASSMVGYEQYF; DNA: TGTGCCAGTAGTATGGTTGGCTACGAGCAGTACTTC; V: TRBV19; size: .; D: .; J: TRBJ2-7
CDR3: CASSPHSEGADNEQFF; DNA: TGTGCCAGCAGTCCCCATAGTGAGGGGGCGGACAATGAGCAGTTCTTC; V: TRBV28; size: .; D: TRBD1; J: TRBJ2-1
CDR3: CASSYGQSNYGYTF; DNA: TGTGCCAGCAGTTACGGTCAGTCCAACTATGGCTACACCTTC; V: TRBV6-6; size: .; D: .; J: TRBJ1-2
CDR3: CASSLGYRLNTGELFF; DNA: TGCGCCAGCAGCTTGGGTTACCGGCTTAACACCGGGGAGCTGTTTTTT; V: TRBV5-1; size: .; D: .; J: TRBJ2-2
CDR3: CASSYGVPAEAFF; DNA: TGTGCCAGCAGTTATGGGGTTCCGGCTGAAGCTTTCTTT; V: TRBV6-5; size: .; D: .; J: TRBJ1-1
CDR3: CASSFSGGEQYF; DNA: TGTGCCAGCAGTTTTAGCGGGGGAGAGCAGTACTTC; V: TRBV28; size: .; D: TRBD2; J: TRBJ2-7
CDR3: CASSSTGGNGELFF; DNA: TGTGCCAGCAGTTCGACAGGGGGTAACGGGGAGCTGTTTTTT; V: TRBV28; size: .; D: TRBD1; J: TRBJ2-2
CDR3: CASSLSMGLAFDTQYF; DNA: TGTGCCAGCAGCCTTAGTATGGGACTAGCATTCGATACGCAGTATTTT; V: TRBV7-8; size: .; D: TRBD2; J: TRBJ2-3
CDR3: CASSPWDRVPDTQYF; DNA: TGTGCCAGCTCACCCTGGGACAGGGTACCAGATACGCAGTATTTT; V: TRBV18; size: .; D: TRBD1; J: TRBJ2-3
CDR3: CASSLGTSGEQYF; DNA: TGTGCCAGCAGTTTAGGGACTAGCGGCGAGCAGTACTTC; V: TRBV27; size: .; D: TRBD2; J: TRBJ2-7
CDR3: CASSGKTSFLTDTQYF; DNA: TGTGCCAGCAGTGGAAAGACTAGTTTTCTCACAGATACGCAGTATTTT; V: TRBV27; size: .; D: .; J: TRBJ2-3
CDR3: CASRGAGLAGPDTQYF; DNA: TGTGCCAGCAGAGGCGCGGGTCTAGCGGGTCCAGATACGCAGTATTTT; V: TRBV5-4; size: .; D: TRBD2; J: TRBJ2-3
CDR3: CSVTGSGANVLTF; DNA: TGCAGCGTGACGGGGTCCGGGGCCAACGTCCTGACTTTC; V: TRBV29-1; size: .; D: .; J: TRBJ2-6
CDR3: CASSQLGEETQYF; DNA: TGCGCCAGCAGCCAACTAGGGGAAGAGACCCAGTACTTC; V: TRBV4-1; size: .; D: .; J: TRBJ2-5